The 3 T cell receptor beta chains below all came from one sample that was sequenced in a study of blood T cell repertoires in COVID-19. This table comes from immunoSEQ multiplex PCR, and its TCRdb copy is limited to in-frame clones, with some not included. The sample has roughly 330,000 clones; nearly 90% are singletons. The sample consisted of PBMCs or T cells enriched from blood (not recorded which). These receptors all come from a woman in her thirties who had recovered from COVID-19.

J is TRBJ1-2 and V is TRBV9; 10 positions match TRBD1. CDR3 length equals 16 residues. Germline V gene data show CDR1 as SGDLS and CDR2 as YYNGEE. V dropped 4 bases and J dropped 4; count of bases not matched to a gene: 10. The CDR3 reads CASSPGTGDGAYGYTF. The DNA of the CDR3 is TGTGCCAGCAGCCCTGGGACAGGGGATGGGGCCTATGGCTACACCTTC.

The chain couples TRBV5-5 to TRBJ2-5; 10 bases are shared with TRBD2. The trim removed 1 base at V and 2 bases at J, leaving 5 bases unmatched. The CDR3 runs to 16 residues. Germline V CDR1 and CDR2: SGHKS, YYEKEE (reference sequence). The CDR3 DNA follows: TGTGCCAGCAGCTTGTCTCCAGCGGGGGGGCAAGAGACCCAGTACTTC. This translates into CASSLSPAGGQETQYF.

The J gene is TRBJ1-1, the V gene TRBV3-1 (or the pseudogene TRBV3-2); 8 bases are a match to TRBD1. The CDR3 is 13 amino acids. V lost 5 bases to trimming and J lost 5 bases; unmatched junction nucleotides: 4. CDR1 is LGHDT and CDR2 is YNNKEL in the germline V gene (reference sequence). CDR3 in amino acids: CASSTRGRTEAFF. In DNA form, the CDR3 reads TGTGCCAGCAGCACCAGGGGGCGGACTGAAGCTTTCTTT.